A single T cell receptor (beta chain) is shown here with its context. This record comes from a study of blood T cell repertoires in COVID-19. Study-level information: COVID-19 samples from acute and convalescent phases originated in the United States, Italy and Spain. T cells, B-cell-depleted T cells, or PBMCs supplied cDNA or gDNA.

Under the authors' procedure: Reference gene primer amplification gave nucleated cell count estimates. Repertoires were generated with immunoSEQ multiplex PCR, while TCRdb's copy carries only in-frame clones and drops some. D and trimming were read from the DNA, whereas the V and J calls and clone size are those reported in that table. The sample has 210,000 or so clones, approximately 90% seen once. V shed 1 base and J 4 bases; nucleotides not matched to a gene: 0. The CDR3 sequence is 14 residues long. CDR1 is MNHEY, CDR2 SVGAGI, per germline. Sequencing was done on a sample of peripheral blood. The rearrangement joins TRBV6-5 to TRBJ2-2; 7 positions match TRBD1. The sequence was obtained from a woman aged 18-35 years who had recovered from COVID-19. The CDR3 nucleotides read TGTGCCAGCAGTTACTGGGACAGCACCGGGGAGCTGTTTTTT. It translates to CASSYWDSTGELFF.